These 23 T cell receptor beta chains share one sample of origin, sequenced in a study of response to subunit inactivated influenza vaccine. One entry per CDR3 protein results from TCRdb running MiXCR on the RT-PCR reads. Of under 200,000 distinct CDR3 sequences listed, about 11% are singletons. This material consisted of non-naive T cells sorted from PBMCs, taken 40 to 50 days after vaccination. These receptors were obtained from a man aged 45-65 years who received an inactivated influenza vaccine.

This clonotype turned up a few times. The rearrangement joins TRBV5-1 to TRBJ1-2; no firm D call. The CDR3 loop spans 15 amino acids. The V end lost 0 bases, the J end lost 1 base, and 10 bases lay between the germline ends. Germline V CDR1 and CDR2: SGHRS, YFSETQ. The CDR3 region has the DNA TGCGCCAGCAGCTTGGCCCACAGCGATAACTATGGCTACACCTTC. Protein product: CASSLAHSDNYGYTF.

This clonotype came up many times. The rearrangement joins TRBV24-1 to TRBJ2-1, with D perhaps matching TRBD1 or TRBD2 (5 bases each). The germline gives CDR1 KGHDR, CDR2 SFDVKD. The V end lost 2 bases, the J end lost 8 bases, and 21 bases lay between the germline ends. The CDR3 loop spans 17 amino acids. CDR3 sequence: CATSDSSGTINEDEQFF. For the CDR3, the DNA is TGTGCCACCAGTGATTCGTCCGGGACCATAAACGAGGATGAGCAGTTCTTC.

This clonotype occurred many times. The rearrangement links TRBV5-6 to TRBJ2-2; D is possibly TRBD1 (5 bases). V lost 4 bases to trimming and J lost 4 bases, with 11 bases between them. CDR1 is SGHDT and CDR2 is YYEEEE in the germline V gene. The CDR3 spans 14 residues. The CDR3 coding sequence is TGTGCCAGCAGCCAGGGTGGTCGCACCGGGGAGCTGTTTTTT. Amino acid sequence: CASSQGGRTGELFF.

There are a few counts of this clonotype. The rearrangement joins TRBV12-3 or TRBV12-4 to TRBJ2-1, with 10 bases aligning to TRBD1. The CDR3 covers 15 residues. Trimming cost V 2 bases and J 8 bases; bases outside gene matches: 6. The CDR3, as DNA: TGTGCCAGCAGTTTATTAGGGACAGGGGTATATGAGCAGTTCTTC. Translation gives CASSLLGTGVYEQFF.

This clonotype turned up a few times. The rearrangement joins TRBV20-1 to TRBJ2-7; TRBD2 is a possible D gene (6 bases). Trimming cost V 0 bases and J 7 bases, with 16 bases left between them. In germline, CDR1 is DFQATT, CDR2 SNEGSKA (reference sequence). The CDR3 contains 14 residues. The CDR3 region has the DNA TGCAGTGCTAGAGAAGGAGGGGTTGGGGATGAGCAGTACTTC. Residues: CSAREGGVGDEQYF.

This clonotype appeared many times. The genes are TRBV28 and TRBJ2-5, with D maybe TRBD2 (6 bases). CDR3 size: 13 residues. Trimming removed 4 bases from V and 7 bases from J, with 13 bases in between. CDR1 is MDHEN, CDR2 SYDVKM, per germline. CDR3 coding DNA: TGTGCCAGCAGTTGGGGACTTGCGGTGACCCAGTACTTC. Protein: CASSWGLAVTQYF. The full variable domain, its missing parts supplied by reference TRBV28 and TRBJ2-5, is DVKVTQSSRYLVKRTGEKVFLECVQDMDHENMFWYRQDPGLGLRLIYFSYDVKMKEKGDIPEGYSVSREKKERFSLILESASTNQTSMYLCASSWGLAVTQYFGPGTRLLVL.

Regarding this clonotype: At one end, the junction sequence differs from germline, possibly due to a read error. The V and J genes are TRBV6-1 and TRBJ1-1; a weak D match, TRBD1 (5 bases). The germline V gene encodes CDR1 MNHNS and CDR2 SASEGT. The CDR3 is 12 amino acids. CDR3 in DNA: TGTGCCAGCAGCGGGGCCCACACTGAAGCTTCCTTT. Its protein product is CASSGAHTEASF.

The chain recombines TRBV6-6 with TRBJ2-3, with D hard to call. The CDR3 spans 13 residues. Germline V gene lookup returns CDR1 MNHNY and CDR2 SVGAGI (reference sequence). V was pared by 0 bases and J by 7 bases, with 8 bases between. The DNA of the CDR3 is TGTGCCAGCAGTTACTCGACTCCAAATACGCAGTATTTT. It codes for CASSYSTPNTQYF.

The sample holds a few counts of this clonotype. This chain uses TRBV5-1 with TRBJ1-6; D call uncertain. In germline, CDR1 is SGHRS, CDR2 YFSETQ. The germline V and J ends were trimmed by 0 bases and 0 bases, with 4 bases remaining between them. This CDR3 spans 15 amino acids. CDR3 DNA: TGCGCCAGCAGCTTGGGGAGCTCCTATAATTCACCCCTCCACTTT. Translated: CASSLGSSYNSPLHF.

The rearrangement uses TRBV5-1 and TRBJ1-6, with a tentative D call TRBD1 (5 bases). V was shortened by 0 bases and J by 10 bases, with 14 bases between the two germline ends. This CDR3 comprises 15 residues. Germline loops: CDR1 SGHRS, CDR2 YFSETQ. In DNA form, the CDR3 reads TGCGCCAGCAGCTTGGCCCCCCAGGGTTGGTCACCCCTCCACTTT. It codes for CASSLAPQGWSPLHF.

This clonotype was recorded a few times. CDR3 DNA: TGTGCCAGCAGCAGGGCTCAAGAGAGCTCCTACGAGCAGTACTTC. This codes for CASSRAQESSYEQYF. V usage is TRBV5-5 and J usage is TRBJ2-7; D is unclear. The V and J ends lost 4 bases and 0 bases respectively, with 14 bases between them. This CDR3 spans 15 amino acids. CDR1 and CDR2 from the germline V gene are SGHKS and YYEKEE (reference sequence).

V is TRBV18 and J is TRBJ2-3; D may be TRBD2 (6 bases). The germline gives CDR1 KGHSH, CDR2 LQKENI. Deletions cut 3 bases from V and 4 bases from J, with 8 bases between. This CDR3 contains 13 residues. The CDR3 bases are TGTGCCAGCTCACCTTCTAGCGCAGATACGCAGTATTTT. As protein: CASSPSSADTQYF.

This clonotype has more than one count but fewer than ten. The V call is TRBV7-2, the J call TRBJ2-7; 9 positions agree with TRBD1. The junction had 6 bases not matched to a gene; V was cut back by 7 bases and J by 2 bases. Germline V gene sequence: CDR1 SGHTA, CDR2 FQGNSA. The CDR3 length is 14 residues. The CDR3 DNA is TGTGCCAGCACCTCCGGGACAGGGACCTACGAGCAGTACTTC. This translates into CASTSGTGTYEQYF.

The V and J genes are TRBV11-2 and TRBJ1-1; D not resolved. V was cut by 3 bases and J by 4 bases, with 9 bases left in between. Germline V gene lookup returns CDR1 SGHAT and CDR2 FQNNGV. The CDR3 spans 13 residues. CDR3 coding DNA: TGTGCCAGCAGCTTTGGGCCCCGCACTGAAGCTTTCTTT. This sequence encodes CASSFGPRTEAFF. The full variable domain, in which reference TRBV11-2 and TRBJ1-1 provide the parts outside the CDR3, is EAGVAQSPRYKIIEKRQSVAFWCNPISGHATLYWYQQILGQGPKLLIQFQNNGVVDDSQLPKDRFSAERLKGVDSTLKIQPAKLEDSAVYLCASSFGPRTEAFFGQGTRLTVV.

A note on this clonotype: Since a much larger clone is just one base distant, this may be a read error. CDR3 in DNA: TGTGCCAGCAGTACCTCCCCGGGCAACTCCTGCGAGCAGTACTTC. Its translation is CASSTSPGNSCEQYF. This chain uses TRBV12-3 or TRBV12-4 with TRBJ2-7, with no clear D. This CDR3 has 15 residues.

This clonotype was picked up many times. V gene TRBV6-6 combines with J gene TRBJ1-1; D call uncertain. Trimming left V 5 bases short and J 1 base short, with 8 bases between. CDR1 is MNHNY and CDR2 is SVGAGI in the germline V gene (reference sequence). This CDR3 is 13 amino acids long. The CDR3: CASSTQPNTEAFF. For the CDR3, the DNA is TGTGCCAGCAGTACACAGCCGAACACTGAAGCTTTCTTT.

This clonotype was observed a few times. The chain uses TRBV4-2 and TRBJ2-7; 8 positions match TRBD2. The ends lost 4 bases at V and 2 bases at J; junction bases unmatched: 13. The CDR3 extends over 17 amino acids. CDR1 is LGHNA and CDR2 is YNFKEQ in the germline V gene. The CDR3 nucleotides read TGTGCCAGCAGCCGCCAAACCTTGGCGGGGGGAACCTACGAGCAGTACTTC. Amino acid sequence: CASSRQTLAGGTYEQYF.

This clonotype appeared a few times. The chain carries TRBV29-1 and TRBJ1-2; 7 positions match TRBD1. Looked up from germline, CDR1 is SQVTM and CDR2 is ANQGSEA. V trimming: 8 bases; J trimming: 2 bases; junction bases outside the gene matches: 5. CDR3 length: 12 residues. The CDR3 here is CSTEGQNYGYTF. In DNA form, the CDR3 reads TGCAGCACCGAGGGACAGAACTATGGCTACACCTTC.

In its sample, this clonotype was seen many times. The chain employs TRBV5-1 and TRBJ2-6; D is undetermined. The length of the CDR3 is 14 residues. Germline values: CDR1 SGHRS, CDR2 YFSETQ. Trimming stripped 3 bases from V and 0 bases from J, with 4 bases between. CDR3 region: CASSWNSGANVLTF. CDR3 DNA: TGCGCCAGCAGCTGGAACTCTGGGGCCAACGTCCTGACTTTC.

The CDR3 DNA reads as TGCGCCAGCAGCCAAGAGAGTAGGGGGTTGGGCTACACCTTC. It yields the protein CASSQESRGLGYTF. V is TRBV4-3 and J is TRBJ1-2; possible D gene TRBD1, 6 bases. Germline CDR1 reads LGHNA; CDR2 reads YSLEER. The CDR3 runs to 14 residues. V lost 0 bases, J lost 8 bases, and 13 bases lay in between.

This clonotype was seen repeatedly, ten times or more. The chain joins TRBV5-1 to TRBJ1-1; D is unclear. Germline V gene sequence: CDR1 SGHRS, CDR2 YFSETQ. Trimming took 2 bases from V and 1 from J, leaving 6 bases between them. The CDR3 length is 13 residues. The CDR3, as DNA: TGCGCCAGCAGCTTTCAGAGGAACACTGAAGCTTTCTTT. This translates into CASSFQRNTEAFF. The full variable domain, rest sourced from reference TRBV5-1 and TRBJ1-1, is KAGVTQTPRYLIKTRGQQVTLSCSPISGHRSVSWYQQTPGQGLQFLFEYFSETQRNKGNFPGRFSGRQFSNSRSEMNVSTLELGDSALYLCASSFQRNTEAFFGQGTRLTVV.

This clonotype was observed a few times. The chain has TRBV7-2 and TRBJ1-5; D call uncertain. Germline V gives CDR1 SGHTA, CDR2 FQGNSA. With 5 bases removed from V and 4 bases from J, the gap between germline ends came to 15 bases. CDR3 length: 15 amino acids. The chain's CDR3 is CASSTYTERNQPQHF. The CDR3 DNA reads as TGTGCCAGCAGCACCTACACCGAGCGAAATCAGCCCCAGCATTTT.

This clonotype was observed a handful of times. The J gene is TRBJ2-7, the V gene TRBV25-1; 10 nucleotides agree with TRBD1. Germline V lookup: CDR1 MGHDK, CDR2 SYGVNS. This CDR3 is built from 16 residues. J was trimmed by 4 bases and V by 3 bases; bases with no gene match: 9. CDR3 in DNA: TGTGCCAGCAGTGACCGGGACAGGGGAACCTTTTACGAGCAGTACTTC. Its protein is CASSDRDRGTFYEQYF.